Listed below are T cell receptor beta chains from one sample, sequenced in a study of T-cell memory formation after mild COVID-19. Each CDR3 protein gets one entry after TCRdb re-called the 5' RACE reads with MiXCR. In the table there are around 150,000 distinct CDR3 sequences, about 28% of which are singletons. Source material: PBMCs or a T cell subset sorted from them (not recorded which). Receptors originate from an adult woman who had mild COVID-19 (a few samples of this study predate the infection). Cell type and time point are not known. CDR3s include the opening cysteine and the closing phenylalanine or tryptophan. A D gene is named only where the DNA matches it firmly. Not all rows give a size; the values are once, few, many and, for expanded clones, a class.

j_call clone_size cdr3_length v_call d_call cdr3_aa cdr3_nt
TRBJ2-1 few 13 TRBV6-5 - CASSKGGTTEQFF TGTGCCAGCAGCAAAGGGGGGACTACTGAGCAGTTCTTC
TRBJ1-1 few 16 TRBV5-1 TRBD1 CASSLGDRGFIAEAFF TGCGCCAGCAGCTTGGGGGACAGGGGATTCATAGCTGAAGCTTTCTTT
TRBJ1-1 - 13 TRBV3-1 - CASSQQRQAEAFF TGTGCCAGCAGCCAACAACGACAGGCTGAAGCTTTCTTT
TRBJ2-5 - 15 TRBV24-1 TRBD1 CATSSPDRGLETQYF TGTGCCACCAGTTCCCCGGACAGGGGGTTGGAGACCCAGTACTTC
TRBJ1-1 - 14 TRBV7-8 - CASSPGVANTEAFF TGTGCCAGCAGCCCCGGTGTGGCGAACACTGAAGCTTTCTTT
TRBJ1-4 - 15 TRBV5-1 - CASSFIASVSGKLFF TGCGCCAGCAGCTTTATCGCCAGTGTATCCGGAAAACTGTTTTTT
TRBJ2-2 - 14 TRBV6-5 TRBD1 CASSSGQGTGELFF TGTGCCAGCAGTTCGGGACAGGGGACCGGGGAGCTGTTTTTT
TRBJ1-1 - 14 TRBV2 TRBD1 CASSVSGTDTEAFF TGTGCCAGCAGTGTCTCGGGGACAGACACTGAAGCTTTCTTT
TRBJ2-7 few 14 TRBV5-1 - CASSFGDGTYEQYF TGCGCCAGCAGCTTCGGGGACGGAACCTACGAGCAGTACTTC
TRBJ1-4 - 12 TRBV20-1 - CSASQGTEKLFF TGCAGTGCTAGTCAGGGGACCGAAAAACTGTTTTTT
TRBJ2-2 few 15 TRBV12-3/TRBV12-4 - CASSSWGRNTGELFF TGTGCCAGCAGTTCTTGGGGACGCAACACCGGGGAGCTGTTTTTT
TRBJ2-7 - 15 TRBV30 TRBD1 CASALSGTGAYEQYF TGTGCCTCCGCCCTCTCCGGGACAGGGGCTTACGAGCAGTACTTC
TRBJ2-1 - 17 TRBV7-8 TRBD2 CASSLAIQRGLYNEQFF TGTGCCAGCAGCTTAGCGATCCAGCGGGGGCTCTACAATGAGCAGTTCTTC
TRBJ2-4 few 17 TRBV20-1 TRBD1 CSARWGTGEVDKNIQYF TGCAGTGCTAGATGGGGGACAGGGGAGGTAGATAAAAACATTCAGTACTTC
TRBJ2-7 few 17 TRBV29-1 TRBD2 CSVEDPSAGGPANEQYF TGCAGCGTTGAAGATCCGTCAGCGGGAGGGCCCGCCAACGAGCAGTACTTC
TRBJ1-2 - 16 TRBV6-1 - CASLEPWTRTIGGYTF TGTGCCAGCCTAGAACCCTGGACTCGCACTATCGGAGGCTACACCTTC
TRBJ2-7 few 14 TRBV20-1 TRBD1 CSALQGVGDHEQYF TGCAGTGCTCTTCAGGGGGTCGGAGACCACGAGCAGTACTTC
TRBJ2-1 many 14 TRBV5-1 TRBD2 CASRAGETYNEQFF TGCGCCAGCAGGGCGGGGGAGACTTACAATGAGCAGTTCTTC
TRBJ2-3 - 15 TRBV12-3/TRBV12-4 TRBD1 CASSLGDSLTDTQYF TGTGCCAGCAGTTTAGGGGACAGTCTCACAGATACGCAGTATTTT
TRBJ2-3 - 17 TRBV4-3 - CASSQGGGRGVGDTQYF TGCGCCAGCAGCCAAGGAGGCGGCCGAGGGGTGGGAGATACGCAGTATTTT
TRBJ2-1 few 14 TRBV27 TRBD2 CASKAGEAYNEQFF TGTGCCAGCAAAGCGGGAGAGGCATACAATGAGCAGTTCTTC
TRBJ2-7 - 14 TRBV9 TRBD1 CASSAWDRGDEQYF TGTGCCAGCAGCGCCTGGGACAGGGGGGACGAGCAGTACTTC
TRBJ2-2 few 15 TRBV28 TRBD2 CASSLAGGSSGELFF TGTGCCAGCAGTTTAGCGGGAGGTTCCAGCGGGGAGCTGTTTTTT
TRBJ2-7 few 16 TRBV12-3/TRBV12-4 TRBD2 CASSPLLQRGTDEQYF TGTGCCAGCAGTCCCCTCCTACAGCGGGGGACCGACGAGCAGTACTTC
TRBJ2-5 - 13 TRBV6-5 - CASSPARPQTQYF TGTGCCAGCAGTCCGGCCAGGCCGCAGACCCAGTACTTC
TRBJ1-1 - 12 TRBV12-3/TRBV12-4 - CASSFRRGEAFF TGTGCCAGCAGCTTCCGTCGGGGGGAAGCTTTCTTT
TRBJ2-5 - 16 TRBV5-1 TRBD2 CASSVTSGSLPETQYF TGCGCCAGCAGCGTGACTAGCGGGAGCTTGCCAGAGACCCAGTACTTC
TRBJ2-2 - 16 TRBV20-1 - CSARDSRTPGTGELFF TGCAGTGCTAGAGATTCTAGGACCCCTGGGACCGGGGAGCTGTTTTTT
TRBJ1-1 few 15 TRBV4-1 - CASSQVGPRGAEAFF TGCGCCAGCAGCCAAGTGGGCCCGAGGGGGGCTGAAGCTTTCTTT
TRBJ1-2 few 12 TRBV12-3/TRBV12-4 - CASRGVGDGYTF TGTGCCAGCAGAGGGGTAGGAGATGGCTACACCTTC
TRBJ2-3 - 18 TRBV25-1 TRBD2 CASSEPATSGGASDTQYF TGTGCCAGCAGTGAACCTGCCACTAGCGGGGGGGCGTCAGATACGCAGTATTTT
TRBJ1-1 - 17 TRBV11-3 TRBD1 CASSSQGTALGWTEAFF TGTGCCAGCAGCTCCCAAGGGACAGCCCTTGGGTGGACTGAAGCTTTCTTT
TRBJ1-2 - 13 TRBV30 - CAWSVLQGAGYTF TGTGCCTGGAGTGTACTGCAAGGGGCTGGCTACACCTTC
TRBJ2-1 - 15 TRBV19 TRBD2 CASSSGGSSYNEQFF TGTGCCAGTAGTAGCGGGGGAAGCTCCTACAATGAGCAGTTCTTC
TRBJ2-7 few 13 TRBV6-2/TRBV6-3 - CASNGETSYEQYF TGTGCCAGCAATGGGGAGACATCCTACGAGCAGTACTTC
TRBJ2-1 - 14 TRBV29-1 - CSALGTPDYNEQFF TGCAGCGCCCTCGGGACGCCGGACTACAATGAGCAGTTCTTC
TRBJ1-1 - 12 TRBV7-2 - CASSPVRTEAFF TGTGCCAGCAGCCCGGTACGGACTGAAGCTTTCTTT
TRBJ1-2 once 15 TRBV12-3/TRBV12-4 - CASTPGTAWPYGYTF TGTGCCAGCACCCCTGGAACAGCCTGGCCCTATGGCTACACCTTC
TRBJ2-2 few 15 TRBV20-1 - CSASDSSEQTGELFF TGCAGTGCTAGCGATTCTAGCGAACAAACCGGGGAGCTGTTTTTT
TRBJ1-1 - 14 TRBV19 - CATRDSTLNTEAFF TGTGCCACCAGAGACAGCACGCTGAACACTGAAGCTTTCTTT
TRBJ1-5 - 14 TRBV6-2/TRBV6-3 TRBD1 CASRTGDSNQPQHF TGTGCCAGCAGAACAGGGGATAGCAATCAGCCCCAGCATTTT
TRBJ2-7 - 12 TRBV20-1 - CRAIRDSYEQYF TGCAGGGCAATCAGGGATTCCTACGAGCAGTACTTC
TRBJ1-2 few 11 TRBV12-3/TRBV12-4 - CASSLVYGYTF TGTGCCAGCAGTTTGGTCTATGGCTACACCTTC
TRBJ2-1 few 13 TRBV5-1 TRBD2 CASSTSGTHEQFF TGCGCCAGCAGCACTAGCGGAACGCATGAGCAGTTCTTC
TRBJ2-1 - 15 TRBV12-3/TRBV12-4 TRBD2 CASNFAGGTYNEQFF TGTGCCAGCAACTTTGCGGGAGGAACCTACAATGAGCAGTTCTTC
TRBJ2-3 - 17 TRBV24-1 TRBD1 CATSDLRQGANTDTQYF TGTGCCACCAGTGATTTGAGACAGGGGGCGAATACAGATACGCAGTATTTT
TRBJ1-2 few 14 TRBV4-2 - CASSPRIANYGYTF TGTGCCAGCAGCCCGCGGATAGCTAACTATGGCTACACCTTC
TRBJ2-7 - 19 TRBV25-1 TRBD2 CASSESHTALAGGPIEQYF TGTGCCAGCAGTGAGTCTCACACCGCTCTAGCGGGGGGGCCGATCGAGCAGTACTTC